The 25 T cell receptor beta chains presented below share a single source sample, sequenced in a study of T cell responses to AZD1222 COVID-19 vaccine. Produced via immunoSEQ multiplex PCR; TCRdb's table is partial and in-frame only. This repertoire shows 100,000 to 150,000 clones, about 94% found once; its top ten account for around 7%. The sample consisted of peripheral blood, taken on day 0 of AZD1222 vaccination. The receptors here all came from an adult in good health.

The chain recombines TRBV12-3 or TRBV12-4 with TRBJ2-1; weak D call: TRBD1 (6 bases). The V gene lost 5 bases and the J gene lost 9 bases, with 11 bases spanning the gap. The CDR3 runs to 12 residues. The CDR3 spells CASSIHRVEQFF. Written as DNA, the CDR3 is TGTGCCAGCAGTATCCACAGGGTTGAGCAGTTCTTC.

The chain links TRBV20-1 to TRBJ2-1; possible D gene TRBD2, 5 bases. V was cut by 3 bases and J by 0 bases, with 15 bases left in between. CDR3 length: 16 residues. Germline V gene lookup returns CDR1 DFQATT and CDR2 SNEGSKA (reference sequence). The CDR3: CSASGGLSSSYNEQFF. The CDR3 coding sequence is TGCAGTGCTAGTGGTGGACTCTCGAGCTCCTACAATGAGCAGTTCTTC.

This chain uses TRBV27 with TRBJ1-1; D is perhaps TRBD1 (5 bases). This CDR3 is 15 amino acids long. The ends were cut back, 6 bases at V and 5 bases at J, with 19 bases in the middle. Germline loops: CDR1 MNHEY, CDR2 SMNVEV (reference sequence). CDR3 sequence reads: CASSLGAFGGTEAFF. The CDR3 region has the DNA TGTGCCAGCAGCTTAGGGGCCTTCGGAGGAACTGAAGCTTTCTTT.

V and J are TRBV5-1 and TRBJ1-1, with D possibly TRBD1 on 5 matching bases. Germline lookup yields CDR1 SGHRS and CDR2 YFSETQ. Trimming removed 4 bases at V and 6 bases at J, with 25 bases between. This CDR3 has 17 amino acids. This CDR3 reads CASSRQRWGELEAEAFF. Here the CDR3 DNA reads TGCGCCAGCAGCCGCCAAAGGTGGGGGGAATTGGAAGCTGAAGCTTTCTTT.

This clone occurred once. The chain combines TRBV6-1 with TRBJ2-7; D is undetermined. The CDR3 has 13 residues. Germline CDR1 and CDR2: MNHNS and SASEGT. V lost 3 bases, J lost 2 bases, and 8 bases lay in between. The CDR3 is CASSEGTTYEQYF. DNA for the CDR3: TGTGCCAGCAGTGAGGGCACAACCTACGAGCAGTACTTC.

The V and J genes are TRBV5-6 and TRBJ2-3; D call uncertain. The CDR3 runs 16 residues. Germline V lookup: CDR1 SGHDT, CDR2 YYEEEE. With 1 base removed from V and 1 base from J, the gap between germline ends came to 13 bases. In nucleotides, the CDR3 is TGTGCCAGCAGCTTGTTTAGAGCCCTTGGCACAGATACGCAGTATTTT. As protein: CASSLFRALGTDTQYF.

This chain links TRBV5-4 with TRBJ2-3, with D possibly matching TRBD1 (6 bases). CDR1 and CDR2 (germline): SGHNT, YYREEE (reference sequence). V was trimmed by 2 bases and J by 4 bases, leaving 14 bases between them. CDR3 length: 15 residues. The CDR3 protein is CASSFNQGSADTQYF. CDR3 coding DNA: TGTGCCAGCAGCTTTAATCAGGGGAGCGCAGATACGCAGTATTTT. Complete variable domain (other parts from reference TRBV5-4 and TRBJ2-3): ETGVTQSPTHLIKTRGQQVTLRCSSQSGHNTVSWYQQALGQGPQFIFQYYREEENGRGNFPPRFSGLQFPNYSSELNVNALELDDSALYLCASSFNQGSADTQYFGPGTRLTVL.

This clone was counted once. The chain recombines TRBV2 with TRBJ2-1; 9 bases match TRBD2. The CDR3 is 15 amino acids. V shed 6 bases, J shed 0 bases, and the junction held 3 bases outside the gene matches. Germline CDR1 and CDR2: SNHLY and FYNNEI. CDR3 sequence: CASRSGGSSYNEQFF. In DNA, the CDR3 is TGTGCCAGCAGGAGCGGGGGGAGCTCCTACAATGAGCAGTTCTTC.

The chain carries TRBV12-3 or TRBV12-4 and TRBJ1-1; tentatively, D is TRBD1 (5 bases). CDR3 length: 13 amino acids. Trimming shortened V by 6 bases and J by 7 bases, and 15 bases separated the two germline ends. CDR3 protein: CASSFGGRSEAFF. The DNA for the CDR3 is TGTGCCAGCAGCTTTGGGGGGAGGAGTGAAGCTTTCTTT.

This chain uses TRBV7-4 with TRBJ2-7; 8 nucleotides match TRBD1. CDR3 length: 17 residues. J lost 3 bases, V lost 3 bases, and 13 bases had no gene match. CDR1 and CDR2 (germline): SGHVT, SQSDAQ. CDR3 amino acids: CASSFGQGSLQVYEQYF. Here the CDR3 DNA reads TGTGCCAGCAGCTTCGGACAGGGTTCCCTCCAAGTCTACGAGCAGTACTTC.

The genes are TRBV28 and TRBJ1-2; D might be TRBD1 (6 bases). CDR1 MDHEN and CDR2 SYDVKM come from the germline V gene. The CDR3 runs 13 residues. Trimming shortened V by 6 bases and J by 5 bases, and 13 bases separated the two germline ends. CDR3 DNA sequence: TGTGCCAGCAGGATACAGGGCCCTTATGGCTACACCTTC. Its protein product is CASRIQGPYGYTF.

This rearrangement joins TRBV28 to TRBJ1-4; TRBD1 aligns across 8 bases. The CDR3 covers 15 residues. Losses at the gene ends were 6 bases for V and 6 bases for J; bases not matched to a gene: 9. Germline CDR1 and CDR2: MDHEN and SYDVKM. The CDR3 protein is CASRERTGRDEKLFF. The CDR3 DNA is TGTGCCAGCAGAGAGAGGACAGGGAGGGATGAAAAACTGTTTTTT.

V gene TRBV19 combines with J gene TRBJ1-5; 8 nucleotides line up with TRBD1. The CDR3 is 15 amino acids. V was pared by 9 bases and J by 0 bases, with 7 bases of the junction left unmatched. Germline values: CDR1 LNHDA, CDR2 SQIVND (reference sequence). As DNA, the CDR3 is TGTGCCAGCCACCAGGGGGCATATAGCAATCAGCCCCAGCATTTT. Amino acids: CASHQGAYSNQPQHF.

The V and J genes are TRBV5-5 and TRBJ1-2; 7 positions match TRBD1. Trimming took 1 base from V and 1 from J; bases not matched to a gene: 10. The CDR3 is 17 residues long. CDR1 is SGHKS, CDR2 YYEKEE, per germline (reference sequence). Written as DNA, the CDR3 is TGTGCCAGCAGCTTGAGTCATCGGGACAGCGTTAACTATGGCTACACCTTC. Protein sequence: CASSLSHRDSVNYGYTF.

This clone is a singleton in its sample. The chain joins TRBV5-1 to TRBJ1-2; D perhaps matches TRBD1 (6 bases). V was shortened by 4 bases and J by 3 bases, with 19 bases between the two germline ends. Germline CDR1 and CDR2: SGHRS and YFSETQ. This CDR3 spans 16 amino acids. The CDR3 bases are TGCGCCAGCAGCGGGGGGGGCCCGCAGGGTTACTATGGCTACACCTTC. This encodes CASSGGGPQGYYGYTF.

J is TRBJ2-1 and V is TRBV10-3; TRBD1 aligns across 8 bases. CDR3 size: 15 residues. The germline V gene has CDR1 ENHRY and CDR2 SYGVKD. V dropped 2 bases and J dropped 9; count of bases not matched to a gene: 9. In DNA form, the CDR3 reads TGTGCCATCAGTGAGGTACAGGGGGATGGGAGTGAGCAGTTCTTC. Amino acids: CAISEVQGDGSEQFF.

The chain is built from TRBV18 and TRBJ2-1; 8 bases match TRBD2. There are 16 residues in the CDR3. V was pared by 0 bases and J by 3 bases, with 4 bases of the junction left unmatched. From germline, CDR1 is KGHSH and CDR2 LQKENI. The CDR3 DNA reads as TGTGCCAGCTCACCACCGTCGGCGGGAGGCTACAATGAGCAGTTCTTC. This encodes CASSPPSAGGYNEQFF. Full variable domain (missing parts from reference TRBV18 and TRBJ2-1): NAGVMQNPRHLVRRRGQEARLRCSPMKGHSHVYWYRQLPEEGLKFMVYLQKENIIDESGMPKERFSAEFPKEGPSILRIQQVVRGDSAAYFCASSPPSAGGYNEQFFGPGTRLTVL.

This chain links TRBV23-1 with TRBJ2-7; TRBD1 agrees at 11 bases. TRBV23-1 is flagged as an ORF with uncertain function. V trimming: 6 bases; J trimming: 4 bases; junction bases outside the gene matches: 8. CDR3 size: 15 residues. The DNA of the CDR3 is TGCGCCAGCAGCCCGGACAGGGGGCAATTATACGAGCAGTACTTC. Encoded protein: CASSPDRGQLYEQYF.

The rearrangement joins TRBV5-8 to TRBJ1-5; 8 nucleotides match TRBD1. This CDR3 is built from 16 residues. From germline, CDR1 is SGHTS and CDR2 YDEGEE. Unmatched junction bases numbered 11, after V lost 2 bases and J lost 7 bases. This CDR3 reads CASSLIGQGARQPQHF. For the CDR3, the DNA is TGTGCCAGCAGCTTAATCGGGCAGGGGGCGCGGCAGCCCCAGCATTTT.

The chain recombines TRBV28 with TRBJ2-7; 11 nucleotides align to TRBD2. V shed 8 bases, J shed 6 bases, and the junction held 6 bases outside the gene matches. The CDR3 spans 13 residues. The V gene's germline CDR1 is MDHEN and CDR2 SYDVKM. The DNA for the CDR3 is TGTGCCAGCCAACTAGCGGGAGCTTCCGAGCAGTACTTC. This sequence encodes CASQLAGASEQYF.

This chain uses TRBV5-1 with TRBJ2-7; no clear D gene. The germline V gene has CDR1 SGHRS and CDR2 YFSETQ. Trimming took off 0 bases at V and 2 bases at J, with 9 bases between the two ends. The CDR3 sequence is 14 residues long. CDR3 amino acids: CASSLAVGPYEQYF. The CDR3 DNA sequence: TGCGCCAGCAGCTTGGCCGTAGGGCCCTACGAGCAGTACTTC.

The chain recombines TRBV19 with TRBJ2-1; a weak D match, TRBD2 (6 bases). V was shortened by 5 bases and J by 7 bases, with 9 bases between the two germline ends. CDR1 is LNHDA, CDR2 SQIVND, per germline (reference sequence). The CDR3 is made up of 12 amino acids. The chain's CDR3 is CASSHGTNEQFF. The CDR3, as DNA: TGTGCCAGTAGTCATGGGACTAATGAGCAGTTCTTC.

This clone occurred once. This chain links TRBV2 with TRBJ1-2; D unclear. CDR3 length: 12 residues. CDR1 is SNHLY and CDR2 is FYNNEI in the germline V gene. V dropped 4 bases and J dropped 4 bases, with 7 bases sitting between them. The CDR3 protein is CASSGEPYGYTF. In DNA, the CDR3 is TGTGCCAGCAGTGGGGAGCCCTATGGCTACACCTTC.

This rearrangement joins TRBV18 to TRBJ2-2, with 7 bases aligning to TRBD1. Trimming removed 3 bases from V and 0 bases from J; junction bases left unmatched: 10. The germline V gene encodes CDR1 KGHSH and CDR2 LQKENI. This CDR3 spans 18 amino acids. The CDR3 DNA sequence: TGTGCCAGCTCACCGACAATTAGCACAGGGGCGAACACCGGGGAGCTGTTTTTT. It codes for CASSPTISTGANTGELFF.

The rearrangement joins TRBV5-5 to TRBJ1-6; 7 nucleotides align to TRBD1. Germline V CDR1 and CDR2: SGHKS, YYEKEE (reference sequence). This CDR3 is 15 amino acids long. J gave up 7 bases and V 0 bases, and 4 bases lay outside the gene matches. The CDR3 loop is CASSLDRGGNSPLHF. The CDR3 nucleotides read TGTGCCAGCAGCTTGGACAGGGGAGGAAATTCACCCCTCCACTTT.